This T cell receptor beta chain was sequenced for a study of blood T cell repertoires in COVID-19. The sample holds one count of this clone. CDR1 is WNHNN and CDR2 is SYGVQD in the germline V gene (reference sequence). Unmatched junction bases numbered 7, after V lost 5 bases and J lost 4 bases. The CDR3 has 15 residues. Study processing details: From reference gene primer amplification, estimates of nucleated cell counts were derived. Clones were read by immunoSEQ multiplex PCR, and TCRdb kept only the in-frame ones, dropping some. V, J and clone size are those of that table, while D and trimming were read from the DNA. This sample yields roughly 66,000 clones, of which less than 85% are seen a single time; 6.6% belongs to the top ten.

V and J are TRBV10-1 and TRBJ2-1, with 8 bases lining up with TRBD2. This sequence was found in a man in his sixties with acute or convalescent COVID-19. Sequenced: peripheral blood. In DNA form, the CDR3 reads TGCGCCAGCAGTTCCAGCGGGGGCCGTTACAATGAGCAGTTCTTC. Protein: CASSSSGGRYNEQFF.